The 6 T cell receptor beta chains below come from one sample, sequenced in a study of blood T cell repertoires in COVID-19. Method: immunoSEQ multiplex PCR; TCRdb's copy keeps in-frame clones and lacks some. The sample records some 56,000 clones, approximately 80% being singletons. Input material: peripheral blood. The receptors originated from a man aged 60-69 years with acute or convalescent COVID-19.

V usage is TRBV30 and J usage is TRBJ1-3, with unresolved D. CDR1 and CDR2 (germline): GTSNPN, SVGIG (reference sequence). Trimming removed 7 bases at V and 0 bases at J, with 22 bases between. This CDR3 region has 17 residues. The CDR3 bases are TGTGCCTATAGGAGTGGGAGGCTGGGATTCTCTGGAAACACCATATATTTT. Protein product: CAYRSGRLGFSGNTIYF. Complete variable domain (other parts from reference TRBV30 and TRBJ1-3): SQTIHQWPATLVQPVGSPLSLECTVEGTSNPNLYWYRQAAGRGLQLLFYSVGIGQISSEVPQNLSASRPQDRQFILSSKKLLLSDSGFYLCAYRSGRLGFSGNTIYFGEGSWLTVV.

CDR3 nucleotide sequence: TGTGCCAGCAGCTTCAGCGGGGGGTCGTACGAGCAGTACTTC. Amino acids: CASSFSGGSYEQYF. This chain links TRBV11-3 with TRBJ2-7; TRBD2 agrees at 9 bases. V gave up 3 bases and J gave up 4 bases; unmatched junction bases: 4. The germline gives CDR1 SGHNT, CDR2 YENEEA. The CDR3 contains 14 residues.

This clone has at least ten counts. The J gene is TRBJ1-2, the V gene TRBV5-1, with 9 bases that match TRBD1. The CDR3 loop spans 13 amino acids. The trim removed 3 bases at V and 7 bases at J, leaving 4 bases unmatched. The germline gives CDR1 SGHRS, CDR2 YFSETQ. CDR3 residues: CASSSTGGRGYTF. CDR3 nucleotide sequence: TGCGCCAGCAGCTCAACAGGGGGCCGTGGCTACACCTTC.

This rearrangement joins TRBV9 to TRBJ1-2; no clear D. Trimming removed 0 bases from V and 5 bases from J, with 14 bases in between. The CDR3 is 15 residues long. From germline, CDR1 is SGDLS and CDR2 YYNGEE. CDR3 amino acids: CASSVAVGIGYGYTF. CDR3 nucleotides: TGTGCCAGCAGCGTAGCTGTCGGGATAGGGTATGGCTACACCTTC. The whole variable domain, filled in from reference TRBV9 and TRBJ1-2, reads DSGVTQTPKHLITATGQRVTLRCSPRSGDLSVYWYQQSLDQGLQFLIQYYNGEERAKGNILERFSAQQFPDLHSELNLSSLELGDSALYFCASSVAVGIGYGYTFGSGTRLTVV.

The rearrangement uses TRBV12-3 or TRBV12-4 and TRBJ2-7, with D tentatively TRBD2 (5 bases). The germline V and J ends were trimmed by 7 bases and 7 bases, with 17 bases remaining between them. This CDR3 is built from 13 residues. CDR3 loop: CASTLWGVGEQYF. The CDR3 DNA reads as TGTGCCAGCACCCTCTGGGGAGTTGGGGAGCAGTACTTC.

The chain is built from TRBV7-8 and TRBJ1-6, with unresolved D. Per the germline V gene, CDR1 is SGHVS and CDR2 is FQNEAQ. The CDR3 sequence is 15 residues long. V was shortened by 3 bases and J by 9 bases, with 15 bases between the two germline ends. Written as DNA, the CDR3 is TGTGCCAGCAGCTTGGTCAGGCAGGATAGTTCACCCCTCCACTTT. It is translated as CASSLVRQDSSPLHF.